This passage covers 9 T cell receptor beta chains from one sample sequenced in a study of Ad26.COV2.S vaccination and SARS-CoV-2 variants. Repertoires were generated with immunoSEQ multiplex PCR, while TCRdb's copy carries only in-frame clones and drops some. The sample consists of around 350,000 clones, around 84% of them appearing once. This sample's treatment: around 19 received Ad26.COV2.S at low or high dose, single or two shots; about 5 received placebo; per-sample allocation not given. The study sampled participants on day 63 after the first vaccine or placebo injection. The starting material was peripheral blood, obtained in a trial of Ad26.COV2.S vaccine versus placebo. All receptors come from a person between 18 and 65 years old who received the Ad26.COV2.S COVID-19 vaccine or a placebo.

Turning to this clone: The sample holds other DNA sequences that translate to the same CDR3. The V and J genes are TRBV12-3 or TRBV12-4 and TRBJ2-7; TRBD1 aligns across 7 bases. V shed 6 bases and J 4 bases; nucleotides not matched to a gene: 3. The CDR3 totals 12 residues. CDR3 protein: CASSQQGYEQYF. The CDR3, as DNA: TGTGCCAGCAGCCAACAGGGGTACGAGCAGTACTTC.

The V and J genes are TRBV21-1 and TRBJ2-3; TRBD1, the table's D call, was not compared with the DNA. TRBV21-1 is a pseudogene segment. The CDR3 is 16 residues long. The CDR3 region is CASSNCDRGPPDTQYF. Here the CDR3 DNA reads TGTGCCAGCAGCAATTGCGACAGGGGCCCCCCAGATACGCAGTATTTT.

The rearrangement uses TRBV2 and TRBJ2-5, with TRBD2 matching 10 bases. CDR3 size: 12 residues. V trimming: 7 bases; J trimming: 4 bases; junction bases outside the gene matches: 0. Germline V CDR1 and CDR2: SNHLY, FYNNEI. CDR3 sequence: CASTSGGETQYF. As DNA, the CDR3 is TGTGCCAGCACTAGCGGGGGAGAGACCCAGTACTTC.

The J gene is TRBJ1-2, the V gene TRBV18, with TRBD1 matching 7 bases. Germline CDR1 and CDR2: KGHSH and LQKENI. The CDR3 loop spans 13 amino acids. V was pared by 3 bases and J by 7 bases, with 5 bases of the junction left unmatched. CDR3 amino acids: CASSPIRDSGYTF. The CDR3 DNA reads as TGTGCCAGCTCACCCATTCGGGACAGTGGCTACACCTTC.

For this clone: Other nucleotide sequences in the sample specify the same CDR3. The chain has TRBV27 and TRBJ2-1; D remains unclear. The CDR3 runs to 13 residues. Germline V gene sequence: CDR1 MNHEY, CDR2 SMNVEV (reference sequence). The V and J ends lost 0 bases and 2 bases respectively, with 2 bases between them. CDR3 sequence: CASSLSTYNEQFF. In nucleotides, the CDR3 is TGTGCCAGCAGTTTATCGACCTACAATGAGCAGTTCTTC.

The chain employs TRBV10-3 and TRBJ1-2; no definite D call. The germline V gene has CDR1 ENHRY and CDR2 SYGVKD. CDR3 length: 16 residues. Deletions cut 0 bases from V and 0 bases from J, with 11 bases between. The CDR3 region is CAISESRAQANYGYTF. The CDR3 DNA follows: TGTGCCATCAGTGAGTCAAGGGCTCAAGCTAACTATGGCTACACCTTC.

The gene calls are TRBV27 and TRBJ2-3; tentatively, D is TRBD1 (5 bases). Germline values: CDR1 MNHEY, CDR2 SMNVEV (reference sequence). Trimming stripped 5 bases from V and 6 bases from J, with 18 bases between. This CDR3 has 15 amino acids. The CDR3 DNA reads as TGTGCCAGCAGTCCCCAAAGGGGTGGGGTGGATACGCAGTATTTT. Translated: CASSPQRGGVDTQYF.

The chain uses TRBV3-1 (or the pseudogene TRBV3-2) and TRBJ1-3; D unresolved. Trimming removed 3 bases from V and 0 bases from J, with 9 bases in between. The CDR3 sequence is 15 residues long. Per the germline V gene, CDR1 is LGHDT and CDR2 is YNNKEL (reference sequence). CDR3 nucleotide sequence: TGTGCCAGCAGCCAGGGCAGCCGCTCTGGAAACACCATATATTTT. This encodes CASSQGSRSGNTIYF.

The chain couples TRBV25-1 to TRBJ1-2; D ambiguous. With 2 bases removed from V and 2 bases from J, the gap between germline ends came to 3 bases. The CDR3 sequence is 12 residues long. CDR1 MGHDK and CDR2 SYGVNS come from the germline V gene. CDR3 DNA sequence: TGTGCCAGCAGTGAACAAAACTATGGCTACACCTTC. It is translated as CASSEQNYGYTF.